These 2 T cell receptor beta chains share one sample of origin, sequenced in a study of shared clonotypes between healthy human individuals (dated by TCRdb to 2020 to 2021). The protocol used for the library was the immunoSEQ multiplex PCR assay. TCRdb re-hosts the immuneACCESS table, in-frame sequences only. Its copies lack some clones; in the studies checked, an unresolved V gene accounts for under half of them, and the cause for the rest is not known. The sample table holds over a million clones, of which around 97% were seen once. 0.95% to 1.5% of the sample is taken by the ten largest. The specimen was naive CD4+ T cells sorted from blood. In the paper's terms, the cell subset or site label means: CD45RA+ positively selected. These receptor sequences come from a man aged 25-40 years in good health.

This chain links TRBV7-9 with TRBJ2-5; tentatively, D is TRBD2 (5 bases). From germline, CDR1 is SEHNR and CDR2 FQNEAQ (reference sequence). The V and J ends lost 1 base and 0 bases respectively, with 9 bases between them. The CDR3 runs 15 residues. CDR3 DNA sequence: TGTGCCAGCAGCTTAGGGAGACTATACCAAGAGACCCAGTACTTC. The encoded protein is CASSLGRLYQETQYF.

The chain combines TRBV7-6 with TRBJ2-3; TRBD1 or TRBD2 may be the D gene (5 bases each). Germline lookup yields CDR1 SGHVS and CDR2 FNYEAQ. V lost 1 base and J 5 bases, leaving 10 bases between the germline ends. The CDR3 extends over 14 amino acids. CDR3 protein: CASSLEGTGDTQYF. CDR3 nucleotides: TGTGCCAGCAGCTTAGAGGGGACGGGAGATACGCAGTATTTT.